The 13 T cell receptor beta chains below come from one sample, sequenced in a study of T-cell memory formation after mild COVID-19. TCRdb itself ran the 5' RACE reads through MiXCR, one entry per CDR3 protein. Seen here are tens of thousands of distinct CDR3 sequences, 6% to 6.5% observed once, and the top ten hold under 0.9%. The specimen sequenced was PBMCs or a T cell subset sorted from them (not recorded which). These receptors were taken from an adult who had mild COVID-19 (a few samples of this study predate the infection). Cell type and time point are not known.

V is TRBV6-1 and J is TRBJ2-7; 13 nucleotides line up with TRBD2. V dropped 3 bases and J dropped 0; count of bases not matched to a gene: 20. CDR3 length equals 22 residues. Germline-derived CDR1 and CDR2 are MNHNS and SASEGT. The CDR3 sequence is CASSDPLPYGTSGDHLSYEQYF. The CDR3, as DNA: TGTGCCAGCAGTGATCCCCTTCCCTACGGGACTAGCGGGGACCATCTCTCCTACGAGCAGTACTTC.

A remark on this clonotype: A read error may be the cause here, since a much bigger clone is one base away. The rearrangement uses TRBV7-8 and TRBJ2-5; D might be TRBD1 (7 bases). The ends were cut back, 5 bases at V and 4 bases at J, with 14 bases in the middle. The CDR3 is made up of 14 amino acids. CDR1 and CDR2 from the germline V gene are SGHVS and FQNEAQ. For the CDR3, the DNA is TGTGCCAGCAGCCTCAGGGGGGCCCTAGAGACCCAGTACTTC. Residues: CASSLRGALETQYF.

CDR3 DNA sequence: TGCGCCAGCAGCCCGGGAGTTAGCGGGACCTACGAGCAGTACTTC. As protein: CASSPGVSGTYEQYF. This rearrangement joins TRBV5-1 to TRBJ2-7; 8 bases match TRBD2. The CDR3 consists of 15 residues. Trimming at V came to 4 bases and at J to 2 bases, leaving 8 bases not matched to a gene. Germline values: CDR1 SGHRS, CDR2 YFSETQ.

The sample holds many counts of this clonotype. The V call is TRBV6-1, the J call TRBJ2-7; D gene uncertain. V was pared by 2 bases and J by 4 bases, with 6 bases between. There are 12 residues in the CDR3. The germline V gene has CDR1 MNHNS and CDR2 SASEGT. The CDR3 reads CASSERWYEQYF. The CDR3 DNA follows: TGTGCCAGCAGTGAAAGGTGGTACGAGCAGTACTTC.

In the case of this clonotype: A read error may produce the germline difference seen at one junction end. The V gene is TRBV12-3 or TRBV12-4, the J gene TRBJ1-5; D not certain. This CDR3 has 13 amino acids. The CDR3 DNA sequence: TGTGCCCGCAGCGGCCCTAGCAATCCGCCCCAGCATTTT. This gives the protein CARSGPSNPPQHF.

The sample holds many counts of this clonotype. This sequence joins TRBV7-2 and TRBJ2-7; D possibly matches TRBD1 or TRBD2 (6 bases each). The CDR3 extends over 14 amino acids. V dropped 1 base and J dropped 7 bases, with 14 bases sitting between them. Germline V gene lookup returns CDR1 SGHTA and CDR2 FQGNSA. CDR3 nucleotide sequence: TGTGCCAGCAGCTTAGTAGGGGGGAGGCGGGAGCAGTACTTC. Translating gives CASSLVGGRREQYF.

This clonotype was found a few times. V gene TRBV7-8 combines with J gene TRBJ1-2, with no clear D. This CDR3 has 14 residues. Trimming took off 10 bases at V and 0 bases at J, with 15 bases between the two ends. CDR1 SGHVS and CDR2 FQNEAQ come from the germline V gene. CDR3 sequence (DNA): TGTGCCACCCAAGCTTACGGGACTAACTATGGCTACACCTTC. The encoded protein is CATQAYGTNYGYTF.

This clonotype has a count of ten or more. The CDR3 loop is CASSFSGTGPFF. DNA for the CDR3: TGTGCCAGCAGTTTTTCGGGGACAGGGCCATTCTTC. This rearrangement joins TRBV12-3 or TRBV12-4 to TRBJ2-1; 9 nucleotides line up with TRBD1. CDR3 length: 12 residues. Losses at the gene ends were 3 bases for V and 16 bases for J; bases not matched to a gene: 7.

This chain links TRBV2 with TRBJ1-6, with D uncertain. V was cut by 4 bases and J by 0 bases, with 10 bases left in between. Germline V gives CDR1 SNHLY, CDR2 FYNNEI. The CDR3 runs 16 residues. CDR3 DNA: TGTGCCAGCAGTGTGTTCAGGAGCTCCTATAATTCACCCCTCCACTTT. Its translation is CASSVFRSSYNSPLHF.

This clonotype appeared a few times. In nucleotides, the CDR3 is TGTGCCTGGAGTGGAGGGTCCGACATTCAGTACTTC. Translated, it gives CAWSGGSDIQYF. The chain joins TRBV30 to TRBJ2-4; D perhaps matches TRBD2 (5 bases). The CDR3 is made up of 12 amino acids. Looked up from germline, CDR1 is GTSNPN and CDR2 is SVGIG (reference sequence). The germline V and J ends were trimmed by 1 base and 8 bases, with 9 bases remaining between them.

At least ten counts were recorded for this clonotype. The rearrangement links TRBV5-6 to TRBJ2-5; D gene ambiguous. V was shortened by 4 bases and J by 4 bases, with 11 bases between the two germline ends. The CDR3 length is 13 residues. In germline, CDR1 is SGHDT, CDR2 YYEEEE. The CDR3 DNA is TGTGCCAGCAGCCCCTCACCGGGAGAGACCCAGTACTTC. It is translated as CASSPSPGETQYF.

The table lists this clonotype with many counts. V usage is TRBV5-1 and J usage is TRBJ2-7; 10 bases line up with TRBD2. From germline, CDR1 is SGHRS and CDR2 YFSETQ. J lost 6 bases, V lost 4 bases, and 10 bases had no gene match. The CDR3 is made up of 15 amino acids. The CDR3 reads CASSVQAGGLVEQYF. The CDR3 DNA follows: TGCGCCAGCAGCGTTCAAGCGGGGGGGCTAGTCGAGCAGTACTTC.

This clonotype was found a few times. The gene calls are TRBV6-6 and TRBJ2-1, with 11 nucleotides matching TRBD2. Germline V gives CDR1 MNHNY, CDR2 SVGAGI (reference sequence). This CDR3 is 15 amino acids long. The V segment lost 4 bases and the J segment 3 bases; nucleotides outside the gene matches: 2. This CDR3 reads CASSSGTSGYNEQFF. Written as DNA, the CDR3 is TGTGCCAGCAGTTCAGGGACTAGCGGCTACAATGAGCAGTTCTTC.